A single sample gave rise to the 6 T cell receptor beta chains below, sequenced in a study of T cells in tuberculosis. Measured with immunoSEQ multiplex PCR; TCRdb has only the in-frame clones, and not every one. The sample holds about 58,000 clones, 88% seen once. Thawed, overnight-rested PBMC were stained with GMM-loaded CD1B tetramer, viability dye and anti-CD3, then sorted. The CD1B tetramers carried C32 glucose monomycolate purified from Rhodococcus equi. The specimen was CD1b-GMM tetramer-negative cells sorted from PBMCs. The receptors here all came from an adult woman with latent tuberculosis.

The chain links TRBV9 to TRBJ1-6, with D maybe TRBD1 (6 bases). In germline, CDR1 is SGDLS, CDR2 YYNGEE. Trimming took 3 bases from V and 11 from J, leaving 15 bases between them. This CDR3 has 14 amino acids. This CDR3 reads CASSEAPQGAPLHF. CDR3 nucleotides: TGTGCCAGCAGCGAGGCCCCACAGGGTGCACCCCTCCACTTT.

In its sample, this clone was seen a few times. The chain uses TRBV9 and TRBJ1-2, with D maybe TRBD1 (6 bases). Germline CDR1 and CDR2: SGDLS and YYNGEE. Deletions cut 2 bases from V and 8 bases from J, with 10 bases between. The CDR3 is made up of 12 amino acids. The CDR3 here is CASSVGGGGYTF. The CDR3 nucleotides read TGTGCCAGCAGCGTCGGCGGGGGCGGCTACACCTTC.

The CDR3 DNA is TGCGCCAGCAGCTTGGACGCGCTCGGTAATTCACCCCTCCACTTT. It specifies CASSLDALGNSPLHF. The chain recombines TRBV5-1 with TRBJ1-6; D ambiguous. The CDR3 loop spans 15 amino acids. Deletions cut 0 bases from V and 6 bases from J, with 10 bases between. Germline assignment: CDR1 SGHRS and CDR2 YFSETQ.

This rearrangement joins TRBV10-3 to TRBJ1-2; possible D gene TRBD1, 5 bases. The CDR3 contains 12 residues. V was cut by 8 bases and J by 6 bases, with 13 bases left in between. From germline, CDR1 is ENHRY and CDR2 SYGVKD. CDR3 bases: TGTGCCATCCAGCGCGGGGGAAATGGCTACACCTTC. It encodes CAIQRGGNGYTF.

The gene calls are TRBV5-4 and TRBJ2-1, with D possibly matching TRBD1 (6 bases). The V end lost 5 bases, the J end lost 1 base, and 10 bases lay between the germline ends. CDR1 and CDR2 from the germline V gene are SGHNT and YYREEE (reference sequence). This CDR3 region has 14 residues. In DNA, the CDR3 is TGTGCCAGCAGTACTAGGGGGTCCTACAATGAGCAGTTCTTC. As protein: CASSTRGSYNEQFF. Full variable domain (missing parts from reference TRBV5-4 and TRBJ2-1): ETGVTQSPTHLIKTRGQQVTLRCSSQSGHNTVSWYQQALGQGPQFIFQYYREEENGRGNFPPRFSGLQFPNYSSELNVNALELDDSALYLCASSTRGSYNEQFFGPGTRLTVL.

This sequence joins TRBV7-8 and TRBJ2-7, with 13 bases that match TRBD2. Germline CDR1 and CDR2: SGHVS and FQNEAQ. Trimming took 2 bases from V and 3 from J; bases not matched to a gene: 10. The CDR3 runs 18 residues. CDR3 residues: CASSLSSGLAGVIYEQYF. The CDR3 bases are TGTGCCAGCAGCTTATCGTCTGGACTAGCGGGAGTCATCTACGAGCAGTACTTC.